The present T cell receptor beta chain was sequenced within a study of neurological immune-mediated disorders. Study results and limitations: Expansion of TCR clones was greatest in HTLV-1-associated myelopathy and smallest in multiple sclerosis, where it fell below that of healthy controls.

This clonotype was detected ten times or more. Its antigen is currently unknown. The sorted libraries were made from approximately 960,000 CD4+ or CD8+ T cells. CDR1 is SGHDT and CDR2 is YYEEEE in the germline V gene. V shed 5 bases and J shed 4 bases, with 4 bases lying between them. This CDR3 contains 11 residues. MiXCR, run by TCRdb on the 5' RACE reads, gives a single entry per CDR3 protein. The sample shows 30,000 to 45,000 distinct CDR3 sequences, 11% of them seen only once. The chain combines TRBV5-6 with TRBJ2-1; D unclear. The receptor was derived from a woman in her twenties or thirties with HTLV-1-associated myelopathy (HAM/TSP). Sequencing input: CD4+ T cells from blood. For the CDR3, the DNA is TGTGCCAGCAGTAGATACAATGAGCAGTTCTTC. The encoded protein is CASSRYNEQFF.